The next 32 T cell receptor beta chains were all read from a single sample in a study of blood T cell repertoires in COVID-19. TCRdb's copy holds only in-frame clones and misses some; the assay was immunoSEQ multiplex PCR. The table records roughly 440,000 clones, about 87% of them present only once. The sequenced material came from peripheral blood. These receptors were collected from a woman aged 50 to 65 with COVID-19, enrolled during active disease.

The chain combines TRBV4-2 with TRBJ2-2, with D tentatively TRBD2 (5 bases). CDR3 length: 12 amino acids. V was trimmed by 5 bases and J by 6 bases, leaving 7 bases between them. The germline gives CDR1 LGHNA, CDR2 YNFKEQ. The CDR3, as DNA: TGTGCCAGCAGCGGACTTTCCGGGGAGCTGTTTTTT. Amino acids: CASSGLSGELFF.

V gene TRBV9 combines with J gene TRBJ2-7; TRBD2 matches 10 bases. Germline CDR1 is SGDLS and CDR2 is YYNGEE. Trimming removed 4 bases from V and 3 bases from J; junction bases left unmatched: 16. The CDR3 consists of 18 residues. The CDR3 coding sequence is TGTGCCAGCAGCCCTCGAGGGGCTAGCGGGGGAATCCTCTACGAGCAGTACTTC. Encoded protein: CASSPRGASGGILYEQYF. Together with reference TRBV9 and TRBJ2-7, the CDR3 gives the full variable domain: DSGVTQTPKHLITATGQRVTLRCSPRSGDLSVYWYQQSLDQGLQFLIQYYNGEERAKGNILERFSAQQFPDLHSELNLSSLELGDSALYFCASSPRGASGGILYEQYFGPGTRLTVT.

The chain joins TRBV28 to TRBJ2-5, with 9 bases that match TRBD2. The ends lost 7 bases at V and 4 bases at J; junction bases unmatched: 7. This CDR3 has 14 amino acids. From germline, CDR1 is MDHEN and CDR2 SYDVKM. The CDR3 spells CASNVASGVETQYF. The DNA of the CDR3 is TGTGCCAGCAACGTAGCTAGCGGGGTAGAGACCCAGTACTTC.

J is TRBJ2-3 and V is TRBV5-1; maybe TRBD2 (5 bases). From germline, CDR1 is SGHRS and CDR2 YFSETQ. V was shortened by 0 bases and J by 0 bases, with 11 bases between the two germline ends. The CDR3 consists of 16 residues. Written as DNA, the CDR3 is TGCGCCAGCAGCTTGGCCAGCGGAACTAGCACAGATACGCAGTATTTT. Encoded protein: CASSLASGTSTDTQYF.

V is TRBV6-5 and J is TRBJ2-7; 9 bases are shared with TRBD1. V dropped 6 bases and J dropped 5; count of bases not matched to a gene: 11. Germline V gives CDR1 MNHEY, CDR2 SVGAGI. This CDR3 region has 15 residues. This CDR3 reads CASRPLGTGGDEQYF. CDR3 DNA: TGTGCCAGCAGACCACTCGGTACAGGGGGCGACGAGCAGTACTTC.

The CDR3 DNA reads as TGCGCCAGCAGCGTGGACAGGGTGATCTCTGGGGCCAACGTCCTGACTTTC. It translates to CASSVDRVISGANVLTF. V is TRBV5-1 and J is TRBJ2-6; TRBD1 matches 8 bases. Germline CDR1 reads SGHRS; CDR2 reads YFSETQ. This CDR3 contains 17 residues. V lost 4 bases, J lost 0 bases, and 6 bases stayed unmatched.

The rearrangement uses TRBV4-2 and TRBJ1-4; D might be TRBD1 (5 bases). Trimming took 5 bases from V and 0 from J, leaving 13 bases between them. CDR1 LGHNA and CDR2 YNFKEQ come from the germline V gene. This CDR3 is 16 amino acids long. In DNA, the CDR3 is TGTGCCAGCAGCACCCGACAGACTGCAACTAATGAAAAACTGTTTTTT. Encoded protein: CASSTRQTATNEKLFF.

This chain links TRBV10-3 with TRBJ1-6; 7 bases are a match to TRBD1. Per the germline V gene, CDR1 is ENHRY and CDR2 is SYGVKD. The CDR3 sequence is 15 residues long. Losses at the gene ends were 8 bases for V and 5 bases for J; bases not matched to a gene: 9. CDR3 amino acids: CAIAPHGQDNSPLHF. For the CDR3, the DNA is TGTGCCATCGCCCCTCATGGACAGGATAATTCACCCCTCCACTTT.

This clone was found once. This chain connects TRBV7-2 to TRBJ1-2, with 9 bases aligning to TRBD1. With V trimmed by 0 bases and J by 8 bases, 4 bases remained unmatched. In germline, CDR1 is SGHTA, CDR2 FQGNSA. The CDR3 is 14 residues long. The CDR3 protein is CASSLAGTGRGYTF. CDR3 nucleotides: TGTGCCAGCAGCTTAGCCGGGACAGGGAGAGGCTACACCTTC.

This chain connects TRBV5-1 to TRBJ2-1; 14 nucleotides match TRBD2. This CDR3 is 17 amino acids long. Germline lookup yields CDR1 SGHRS and CDR2 YFSETQ. V shed 3 bases and J 8 bases; nucleotides not matched to a gene: 10. In DNA form, the CDR3 reads TGCGCCAGCAGCTCCCCGCGGACTAGCGGGGGGAACGATGAGCAGTTCTTC. This encodes CASSSPRTSGGNDEQFF.

This clone appeared once. This sequence joins TRBV5-1 and TRBJ2-3; 10 bases fit TRBD2. Germline V CDR1 and CDR2: SGHRS, YFSETQ. V trimming: 0 bases; J trimming: 2 bases; junction bases outside the gene matches: 9. The CDR3 extends over 18 amino acids. DNA of the CDR3: TGCGCCAGCAGCTTGGGGCTAGCGGGGGCAACCTACACAGATACGCAGTATTTT. This encodes CASSLGLAGATYTDTQYF.

The table lists this clone with a count of one. The chain couples TRBV18 to TRBJ1-1; D may be TRBD1 (6 bases). This CDR3 has 13 residues. Trimming pared 3 bases from V and 4 bases from J, leaving 9 bases between. Germline V gene lookup returns CDR1 KGHSH and CDR2 LQKENI. CDR3 in amino acids: CASSPLGGTEAFF. The CDR3 DNA reads as TGTGCCAGCTCACCCTTAGGGGGCACTGAAGCTTTCTTT.

CDR3 in amino acids: CASGWTGEAGRDTQYF. The CDR3 nucleotides are TGTGCCAGCGGATGGACAGGGGAAGCGGGGCGGGATACGCAGTATTTT. V usage is TRBV2 and J usage is TRBJ2-3; TRBD1 agrees at 9 bases. The V and J ends lost 8 bases and 6 bases, in that order; junction bases with no gene match: 15. Germline CDR1 is SNHLY and CDR2 is FYNNEI. This CDR3 is built from 16 residues.

V is TRBV5-1 and J is TRBJ2-7; 9 nucleotides line up with TRBD1. Germline V CDR1 and CDR2: SGHRS, YFSETQ. V was clipped by 0 bases and J by 2 bases; unmatched bases: 3. CDR3 length equals 15 residues. The CDR3 region has the DNA TGCGCCAGCAGCTTGGGGGGACAGGGAACCTACGAGCAGTACTTC. Protein: CASSLGGQGTYEQYF.

The CDR3 sequence is CASSLVGASYNEQFF. The DNA of the CDR3 is TGTGCCAGCAGCTTAGTTGGGGCTTCCTACAATGAGCAGTTCTTC. V is TRBV7-9 and J is TRBJ2-1; a weak D match, TRBD1 (5 bases). The CDR3 is 15 amino acids. Germline V CDR1 and CDR2: SEHNR, FQNEAQ (reference sequence). V lost 1 base to trimming and J lost 1 base, with 8 bases between them.

Written as DNA, the CDR3 is TGTGCCAGCAGCCTGGACAATCACGGGGAGCTGTTTTTT. Residues: CASSLDNHGELFF. The chain links TRBV6-5 to TRBJ2-2, with D possibly being TRBD1 (5 bases). This CDR3 contains 13 residues. The V and J ends lost 6 bases and 7 bases respectively, with 12 bases between them. Germline loops: CDR1 MNHEY, CDR2 SVGAGI.

This sequence joins TRBV2 and TRBJ2-7; TRBD2 matches at 7 bases. With V trimmed by 6 bases and J by 0 bases, 8 bases remained unmatched. The CDR3 extends over 15 amino acids. Germline V lookup: CDR1 SNHLY, CDR2 FYNNEI. CDR3 region: CASRERGWSSYEQYF. For the CDR3, the DNA is TGTGCCAGCAGGGAGCGGGGATGGAGCTCCTACGAGCAGTACTTC.

The J gene is TRBJ2-3, the V gene TRBV24-1, with 7 bases fitting TRBD1. Looked up from germline, CDR1 is KGHDR and CDR2 is SFDVKD. V shed 8 bases, J shed 2 bases, and the junction held 6 bases outside the gene matches. The CDR3 runs to 14 residues. This CDR3 reads CATNPGTDTDTQYF. The CDR3 nucleotides read TGTGCCACCAACCCAGGGACAGACACAGATACGCAGTATTTT.

The rearrangement links TRBV12-3 or TRBV12-4 to TRBJ2-2, with D uncertain. Trimming cost V 3 bases and J 6 bases, with 2 bases left between them. The CDR3 is 11 residues long. In DNA, the CDR3 is TGTGCCAGCAGTTTCGCCGGGGAGCTGTTTTTT. Translation gives CASSFAGELFF.

J is TRBJ1-3 and V is TRBV30, with 11 bases that match TRBD1. The length of the CDR3 is 15 residues. J was trimmed by 2 bases and V by 2 bases; bases with no gene match: 2. Germline values: CDR1 GTSNPN, CDR2 SVGIG (reference sequence). Here the CDR3 DNA reads TGTGCCTGGAGTCAGGACAGGGGGCCTGGAAACACCATATATTTT. Protein product: CAWSQDRGPGNTIYF.

V usage is TRBV12-3 or TRBV12-4 and J usage is TRBJ1-6, with D uncertain. The V and J ends lost 6 bases and 10 bases respectively, with 13 bases between them. This CDR3 contains 13 residues. The CDR3 reads CASSPDWGSPLHF. The CDR3 bases are TGTGCCAGCAGCCCGGACTGGGGATCACCCCTCCACTTT.

The J gene is TRBJ2-1, the V gene TRBV11-2; TRBD2 aligns across 12 bases. The CDR3 totals 17 residues. The V and J ends lost 4 bases and 5 bases, in that order; junction bases with no gene match: 9. The germline gives CDR1 SGHAT, CDR2 FQNNGV. The CDR3 here is CASSSRLAGEVNNEQFF. The DNA of the CDR3 is TGTGCCAGCAGCTCTCGACTAGCGGGAGAAGTTAACAATGAGCAGTTCTTC. Full variable domain (outside the CDR3, taken from reference TRBV11-2 and TRBJ2-1): EAGVAQSPRYKIIEKRQSVAFWCNPISGHATLYWYQQILGQGPKLLIQFQNNGVVDDSQLPKDRFSAERLKGVDSTLKIQPAKLEDSAVYLCASSSRLAGEVNNEQFFGPGTRLTVL.

The rearrangement links TRBV7-2 to TRBJ1-1; the match to TRBD1 covers 7 bases. Trimming took 8 bases from V and 0 from J; bases not matched to a gene: 9. The length of the CDR3 is 15 residues. The germline gives CDR1 SGHTA, CDR2 FQGNSA. DNA of the CDR3: TGTGCCAGCCGTGCGCGAGGGACAGTGAACACTGAAGCTTTCTTT. Translated: CASRARGTVNTEAFF.

The chain links TRBV19 to TRBJ2-7; 9 bases agree with TRBD2. This CDR3 is built from 14 residues. V shed 5 bases, J shed 4 bases, and the junction held 6 bases outside the gene matches. Germline V CDR1 and CDR2: LNHDA, SQIVND (reference sequence). The CDR3: CASSWASGAYEQYF. The DNA of the CDR3 is TGTGCCAGTAGTTGGGCTAGCGGGGCTTACGAGCAGTACTTC.

The J gene is TRBJ1-2, the V gene TRBV24-1, with 8 bases aligning to TRBD1. CDR1 is KGHDR, CDR2 SFDVKD, per germline. CDR3 length: 13 residues. With V trimmed by 5 bases and J by 7 bases, 5 bases remained unmatched. DNA for the CDR3: TGTGCCACCAGTGTCACAGGGGGTGGTGGCTACACCTTC. Translation gives CATSVTGGGGYTF.

The V and J genes are TRBV27 and TRBJ1-1; a possible D gene is TRBD1 (6 bases). The length of the CDR3 is 11 residues. V lost 4 bases and J lost 10, with 10 bases in between. Per germline, CDR1 MNHEY and CDR2 SMNVEV (reference sequence). The CDR3 is CASSSGVGAFF. Written as DNA, the CDR3 is TGTGCCAGCAGTTCAGGGGTGGGAGCTTTCTTT.

The chain couples TRBV30 to TRBJ2-1, with 7 bases identical to TRBD2. The CDR3 is 15 amino acids. Germline assignment: CDR1 GTSNPN and CDR2 SVGIG (reference sequence). Trimming cost V 4 bases and J 8 bases; bases outside gene matches: 14. The CDR3 region has the DNA TGTGCCTGGAAGGGCGGATCAACCCGGGGGGATGAGCAGTTCTTC. This sequence encodes CAWKGGSTRGDEQFF.

The chain links TRBV28 to TRBJ2-3, with TRBD1 matching 7 bases. CDR1 is MDHEN and CDR2 is SYDVKM in the germline V gene. The junction had 6 bases not matched to a gene; V was cut back by 6 bases and J by 3 bases. The CDR3 loop spans 14 amino acids. In DNA, the CDR3 is TGTGCCAGCAGAGTAGAACAGGGGACAGATACGCAGTATTTT. Protein: CASRVEQGTDTQYF.

To note about this clone: This specimen includes other DNA sequences encoding the same CDR3. The chain has TRBV11-2 and TRBJ2-7, with 9 bases lining up with TRBD2. The ends lost 3 bases at V and 3 bases at J; junction bases unmatched: 6. This CDR3 comprises 15 residues. Germline lookup yields CDR1 SGHAT and CDR2 FQNNGV. CDR3 sequence reads: CASSLGGTSYYEQYF. The CDR3 bases are TGTGCCAGCAGCTTGGGAGGGACTAGCTACTACGAGCAGTACTTC.

This clone was seen once. V gene TRBV2 combines with J gene TRBJ1-4, with 10 bases fitting TRBD1. Germline V CDR1 and CDR2: SNHLY, FYNNEI. Germline trimming cut 5 bases from V and 8 bases from J; bases unmatched to any gene: 11. This CDR3 region has 16 residues. The CDR3 bases are TGTGCCAGCAGTCCGGGACAGGGGACCGTACAAGAAAAACTGTTTTTT. As protein: CASSPGQGTVQEKLFF.

The chain has TRBV6-5 and TRBJ1-2; D remains ambiguous. The germline V gene has CDR1 MNHEY and CDR2 SVGAGI. The CDR3 has 13 residues. V lost 2 bases to trimming and J lost 7 bases, with 11 bases between them. DNA for the CDR3: TGTGCCAGCAGTTACAGGGAGGGCTTTGGCTACACCTTC. Translation gives CASSYREGFGYTF.

The chain uses TRBV6-6 and TRBJ1-4; the match to TRBD1 covers 9 bases. The CDR3 spans 16 residues. V trimming: 8 bases; J trimming: 5 bases; junction bases outside the gene matches: 12. Germline V gene lookup returns CDR1 MNHNY and CDR2 SVGAGI (reference sequence). DNA of the CDR3: TGTGCCAGCCGACCTAGGGGCGGGACAGGGAATGAAAAACTGTTTTTT. Protein sequence: CASRPRGGTGNEKLFF.